This TCR beta chain came from a study of siplizumab effects on memory and regulatory T cells (dated by TCRdb to between 2019 and 2020). With respect to the entire study: The study looked at the effect of siplizumab, an anti-CD2 antibody, on alloreactive T-cell subsets in allogeneic mixed lymphocyte reactions made from human PBMCs.

Findings and caveats that apply to the study as a whole: Because sequences at frequencies below about 10^-5 were poorly captured, only a minor fraction of alloreactive clones could be mapped back to unstimulated subsets. About 80-96% of proliferating CD4+ or CD8+ clones could not be given a naive or memory phenotype. Of the alloreactive CD4+ clones that could be mapped, the Treg-derived share averaged approximately 67% with siplizumab compared with about 25% in control reactions. Greater diversity appeared to be present in unstimulated naive T cells than in memory T cells, and a substantial contribution to the alloresponse seemed to be made by naive cells. Whether proliferating Tregs from siplizumab cultures actually had suppressive function was not functionally confirmed. Siplizumab significantly reduced the cumulative frequency of alloreactive sequences traceable to unstimulated CD4+ memory T cells.

Sorted unstimulated T cells and proliferating T cells recovered from mixed lymphocyte reactions were subjected to TCRbeta CDR3 sequencing. Fresh whole blood from some ten HLA-typed healthy donors was used as the source from which PBMCs were isolated. Library preparation used the immunoSEQ multiplex PCR assay. The deep sequencing platform assayed about 10^5 TCR templates per sample. Genomic DNA extracted from sorted T cells was used for TCRbeta CDR3 sequencing. The source study handled its data this way. The R programming language was used for clonal analysis of TCRbeta CDR3 data. Alloreactive CD4+ and CD8+ clones were defined by comparing unstimulated samples with post-reaction CFSE-low samples. Alloreactive CD4+ clones were assigned to regulatory or non-regulatory origin by matching sequences to sorted unstimulated Treg and non-Treg repertoires. TCRdb obtained this table from immuneACCESS and retained in-frame rearrangements with V and J assigned. These tables miss some clones; where compared with another copy, unresolved V genes account for less than half of the shortfall, and the remainder is unexplained. The V and J calls and clone size were taken over from that table, and D and trimming were inferred from the DNA. The sample yields tens of thousands of clones; roughly 93% were counted once. The top ten constitute 6.5% of the sample.

The CDR3 measures 14 amino acids from cysteine to phenylalanine. Only the CDR3 region is kept as DNA, spanning 42 bases read in frame from base 1. CDR1 and CDR2, per the germline V gene, are SGHDN and FVKESK. The junction carries 14 bases between V and J, which are trimmed by 1 base and 7 bases respectively. On this clone itself: Which antigen it targets is not known. No qualities accompany the bases; no much larger clone lies one base away.

Input material: CD8+ T cells sorted from blood. The chain uses TRBV14 and TRBJ2-7; the D region possibly corresponds to TRBD1 (5 bases align). This sequence originates from a human donor in good health. CDR3 region: CASSQVRGSREQYF. The bases read TGTGCCAGCAGCCAAGTAAGGGGCTCCAGAGAGCAGTACTTC.